This T cell receptor beta chain was found in a study of T cell responses to AZD1222 COVID-19 vaccine. The wider study: Pooling of second doses given at about 4 or about 12 weeks was done.

Assay: immunoSEQ multiplex PCR; the TCRdb copy retains only in-frame clones and omits some. Of around 140,000 clones detected, about nine tenths appear once; the ten largest clones hold over 1.5%. With 4 bases removed from V and 5 bases from J, the gap between germline ends came to 15 bases. Germline CDR1 SGHNT, CDR2 YYREEE (reference sequence). The CDR3 length is 14 residues. This clone was seen a single time. This material consisted of peripheral blood, taken on day 0 of AZD1222 vaccination. The genes are TRBV5-4 and TRBJ2-5; D is unclear. This clonotype was sampled from an adult in good health. The CDR3 nucleotides read TGTGCCAGCAGCCCGGGCACATTTGAGGAGACCCAGTACTTC. This encodes CASSPGTFEETQYF.